A selection of T cell receptor beta chains follows, all from one sample in a study of shared clonotypes between healthy human individuals. Profiled with immunoSEQ multiplex PCR; TCRdb holds only in-frame clones, not every one. The repertoire consists of under 1 million clones, with 96% occurring once and the leading ten covering about 0.25%. Material: naive CD8+ T cells sorted from blood. The receptors were sampled from a man aged 25 to 40 in good health. CDR3s include the opening cysteine and the closing phenylalanine or tryptophan. D genes are given only for firm matches. The size field is filled for only some rows; it gives once, few, many or a size class.

D gene: NA; clone size: NA; J gene: TRBJ2-2; V gene: TRBV7-9; CDR3 DNA: TGTGCCAGCAGCCGGACAGCGAACACCGGGGAGCTGTTTTTT; CDR3 protein: CASSRTANTGELFF
D gene: NA; clone size: NA; J gene: TRBJ1-2; V gene: TRBV27; CDR3 DNA: TGTGCCAGCAGTCCTTCAAGGGGGTCCTATGGCTACACCTTC; CDR3 protein: CASSPSRGSYGYTF
D gene: NA; clone size: NA; J gene: TRBJ2-5; V gene: TRBV5-6; CDR3 DNA: TGTGCCAGCGAAAGGTCACTAGGTCTTTCAGAGACCCAGTACTTC; CDR3 protein: CASERSLGLSETQYF
D gene: TRBD1; clone size: NA; J gene: TRBJ1-5; V gene: TRBV28; CDR3 DNA: TGTGCCAGCAGCGACGTGCACAGGGGGTTTGGTCAGCCCCAGCATTTT; CDR3 protein: CASSDVHRGFGQPQHF
D gene: NA; clone size: NA; J gene: TRBJ2-5; V gene: TRBV27; CDR3 DNA: TGTGCCAGCAGTTTCTCGCCTGGCGAGACCCAGTACTTC; CDR3 protein: CASSFSPGETQYF
D gene: NA; clone size: NA; J gene: TRBJ2-7; V gene: TRBV9; CDR3 DNA: TGTGCCAGCAGCGTAGCCGAGGGCGAGCAGTACTTC; CDR3 protein: CASSVAEGEQYF
D gene: TRBD2; clone size: NA; J gene: TRBJ2-5; V gene: TRBV28; CDR3 DNA: TGTGCCAGCAGTTTACCCCGGGGGAGCGCAATTACTAGCGGGAGTGAGACCCAGTACTTC; CDR3 protein: CASSLPRGSAITSGSETQYF
D gene: TRBD2; clone size: NA; J gene: TRBJ2-7; V gene: TRBV4-3; CDR3 DNA: TGCGCCAGCAGCCAAGAGGCTAGCGGGATAATCTCCTACGAGCAGTACTTC; CDR3 protein: CASSQEASGIISYEQYF
D gene: NA; clone size: NA; J gene: TRBJ2-7; V gene: TRBV4-3; CDR3 DNA: TGCGCCAGCAGCCAAGATCGGGGATACGAGCAGTACTTC; CDR3 protein: CASSQDRGYEQYF
D gene: NA; clone size: NA; J gene: TRBJ2-2; V gene: TRBV14; CDR3 DNA: TGTGCCAGCAGCCAATACAGGGTGCGGGAGCTGTTTTTT; CDR3 protein: CASSQYRVRELFF
D gene: NA; clone size: NA; J gene: TRBJ2-7; V gene: TRBV21-1; CDR3 DNA: TGTGCCAGCAGCAAAGGCCCCCAGACAGGCAGCTCCTACGAGCAGTACTTC; CDR3 protein: CASSKGPQTGSSYEQYF
D gene: NA; clone size: NA; J gene: TRBJ2-7; V gene: TRBV6-1; CDR3 DNA: TGTGCCAGCAGTGAATGGGACAAATCCGTTAAGCGGAACGAGCAGTACTTC; CDR3 protein: CASSEWDKSVKRNEQYF
D gene: TRBD2; clone size: NA; J gene: TRBJ2-1; V gene: TRBV4-3; CDR3 DNA: TGCGCCAGCAGCCAAGACTCGGGACTAGCGGAGATCAATGAGCAGTTCTTC; CDR3 protein: CASSQDSGLAEINEQFF
D gene: TRBD2; clone size: NA; J gene: TRBJ2-5; V gene: TRBV6-6; CDR3 DNA: TGTGCCAGCAGTTACTCCCGGGAGGGTAAAGAGACCCAGTACTTC; CDR3 protein: CASSYSREGKETQYF
D gene: NA; clone size: NA; J gene: TRBJ2-7; V gene: TRBV15; CDR3 DNA: TGTGCCACCAGCAGACCCCTGGGGACCACGGGGGAGCAGTACTTC; CDR3 protein: CATSRPLGTTGEQYF
D gene: TRBD1; clone size: NA; J gene: TRBJ2-4; V gene: TRBV4-1; CDR3 DNA: TGCGCCAGCAGCCCAGGGGGAACTCTAGCCAAAAACATTCAGTACTTC; CDR3 protein: CASSPGGTLAKNIQYF
D gene: NA; clone size: NA; J gene: TRBJ2-7; V gene: TRBV4-2; CDR3 DNA: TGTGCCAGCAGCCAAGATCCCGGGATCTACGAGCAGTACTTC; CDR3 protein: CASSQDPGIYEQYF
D gene: TRBD2; clone size: NA; J gene: TRBJ2-7; V gene: TRBV4-1; CDR3 DNA: TGCGCCAGCAGCCCCGGACTAGCGGGAGCCTACGAGCAGTACTTC; CDR3 protein: CASSPGLAGAYEQYF
D gene: NA; clone size: NA; J gene: TRBJ1-1; V gene: TRBV7-3; CDR3 DNA: TGTGCCAGCAGCTTATTTAGGGTCACTGAAGCTTTCTTT; CDR3 protein: CASSLFRVTEAFF
D gene: NA; clone size: NA; J gene: TRBJ2-1; V gene: TRBV9; CDR3 DNA: TGTGCCAGCAGCGTAGACCAGATGGATGAGCAGTTCTTC; CDR3 protein: CASSVDQMDEQFF
D gene: NA; clone size: NA; J gene: TRBJ1-4; V gene: TRBV11-2; CDR3 DNA: TGTGCCAGCAGCTTAGTGGGGCCCCGATATGCAACTAATGAAAAACTGTTTTTT; CDR3 protein: CASSLVGPRYATNEKLFF
D gene: NA; clone size: NA; J gene: TRBJ2-2; V gene: TRBV7-8; CDR3 DNA: TGTGCCAGCAGCTCGGGACTGGTCGCCGGGGAGCTGTTTTTT; CDR3 protein: CASSSGLVAGELFF
D gene: TRBD2; clone size: NA; J gene: TRBJ2-5; V gene: TRBV5-4; CDR3 DNA: TGTGCCACCATTGATGCTAGCGGGAGTTTGGAGACCCAGTACTTC; CDR3 protein: CATIDASGSLETQYF
D gene: NA; clone size: few; J gene: TRBJ2-3; V gene: TRBV6-5; CDR3 DNA: TGTGCCAGCAGGAGCCTGGAATTGTCCGCGGATACGCAGTATTTT; CDR3 protein: CASRSLELSADTQYF
D gene: TRBD1; clone size: NA; J gene: TRBJ2-7; V gene: TRBV14; CDR3 DNA: TGTGCCAGCAGCCACACCGGGACAGGGGGCGAGCAGTACTTC; CDR3 protein: CASSHTGTGGEQYF
D gene: TRBD1; clone size: NA; J gene: TRBJ2-2; V gene: TRBV7-3; CDR3 DNA: TGTGCCAGCAGCGGTGACAGGGCCGGGGAGCTGTTTTTT; CDR3 protein: CASSGDRAGELFF
D gene: NA; clone size: NA; J gene: TRBJ2-1; V gene: TRBV29-1; CDR3 DNA: TGCAGCGTTGAATATGGTCAGGGGATCGATGAGCAGTTCTTC; CDR3 protein: CSVEYGQGIDEQFF
D gene: NA; clone size: NA; J gene: TRBJ1-5; V gene: TRBV14; CDR3 DNA: TGTGCCAGCAGCCAAGGACGGTTAAATCAGCCCCAGCATTTT; CDR3 protein: CASSQGRLNQPQHF
D gene: NA; clone size: NA; J gene: TRBJ1-5; V gene: TRBV12-5; CDR3 DNA: TGTGCTAGTGGTTTGGCGGGTCTTAACCAGCCCCAGCATTTT; CDR3 protein: CASGLAGLNQPQHF
D gene: TRBD2; clone size: NA; J gene: TRBJ2-7; V gene: TRBV27; CDR3 DNA: TGTGCCAGCAGTATCCAAGGACTAGCGGGAGGAGTATACGAGCAGTACTTC; CDR3 protein: CASSIQGLAGGVYEQYF
D gene: NA; clone size: NA; J gene: TRBJ2-7; V gene: TRBV11-2; CDR3 DNA: TGTGCCAGCAGCCACGGGACTCCATCCGAGCAGTACTTC; CDR3 protein: CASSHGTPSEQYF
D gene: TRBD2; clone size: NA; J gene: TRBJ2-5; V gene: TRBV7-9; CDR3 DNA: TGTGCCAGCAGCTTAGGTTCTAGCGGGGGCGGAATGCGGGAGACCCAGTACTTC; CDR3 protein: CASSLGSSGGGMRETQYF
D gene: NA; clone size: NA; J gene: TRBJ1-5; V gene: TRBV6-1; CDR3 DNA: TGTGCCAGCAGTAATCAGCCCCAGCATTTT; CDR3 protein: CASSNQPQHF
D gene: NA; clone size: NA; J gene: TRBJ2-1; V gene: TRBV15; CDR3 DNA: TGTGCCACCAGCAGGACACTAGGCAATGAGCAGTTCTTC; CDR3 protein: CATSRTLGNEQFF
D gene: NA; clone size: NA; J gene: TRBJ2-7; V gene: TRBV7-7; CDR3 DNA: TGTGCCAGCAGCTTAGGGGCAGGGCTCGACGAGCAGTACTTC; CDR3 protein: CASSLGAGLDEQYF
D gene: TRBD1; clone size: NA; J gene: TRBJ2-7; V gene: TRBV2; CDR3 DNA: TGTGCCAGCAGAGAGACAGGGGGCGACTACGAGCAGTACTTC; CDR3 protein: CASRETGGDYEQYF
D gene: TRBD2; clone size: NA; J gene: TRBJ2-1; V gene: TRBV2; CDR3 DNA: TGTGCCAGAAGCGGGGGGCCCCAAACCCGCTCCTACAATGAGCAGTTCTTC; CDR3 protein: CARSGGPQTRSYNEQFF
D gene: NA; clone size: NA; J gene: TRBJ1-2; V gene: TRBV12-2; CDR3 DNA: TGTGCAAGTCGCTTAAGTCGTATGGGGACAGGAACCTATGGCTACACCTTC; CDR3 protein: CASRLSRMGTGTYGYTF
D gene: NA; clone size: NA; J gene: TRBJ2-1; V gene: TRBV5-1; CDR3 DNA: TGCGCCAGCAGCCCCGAGGGATTCAATACGTGGACGGAAAACAATGAGCAGTTCTTC; CDR3 protein: CASSPEGFNTWTENNEQFF
D gene: TRBD2; clone size: NA; J gene: TRBJ2-5; V gene: TRBV13; CDR3 DNA: TGTGCCAGCAGAGAGAGGCTAGCGGGAGATTGGGGGACCCAGTACTTC; CDR3 protein: CASRERLAGDWGTQYF
D gene: NA; clone size: NA; J gene: TRBJ2-3; V gene: TRBV4-1; CDR3 DNA: TGCGCCAGCAGCCTCGGGGGAGGCACAGATACGCAGTATTTT; CDR3 protein: CASSLGGGTDTQYF
D gene: TRBD2; clone size: NA; J gene: TRBJ2-1; V gene: TRBV7-6; CDR3 DNA: TGTGCCAGCAGCAGCAAGGGACTAGCGGTGTTCAATGAGCAGTTCTTC; CDR3 protein: CASSSKGLAVFNEQFF
D gene: NA; clone size: NA; J gene: TRBJ1-1; V gene: TRBV5-6; CDR3 DNA: TGTGCCAGCAGCTTGTGGTGGGGATTGAACACTGAAGCTTTCTTT; CDR3 protein: CASSLWWGLNTEAFF
D gene: TRBD2; clone size: NA; J gene: TRBJ2-3; V gene: TRBV28; CDR3 DNA: TGTGCCAACCCGACTAGCCCCAATACGCAGTATTTT; CDR3 protein: CANPTSPNTQYF
D gene: NA; clone size: once; J gene: TRBJ2-7; V gene: TRBV2; CDR3 DNA: TGTGCCAGCGGCATAAGTATCTACGAGCAGTACTTC; CDR3 protein: CASGISIYEQYF
D gene: TRBD2; clone size: NA; J gene: TRBJ2-1; V gene: TRBV11-3; CDR3 DNA: TGTGCCAGCAGTTCCCGGACTAGCAGATACAATGAGCAGTTCTTC; CDR3 protein: CASSSRTSRYNEQFF
D gene: NA; clone size: NA; J gene: TRBJ2-5; V gene: TRBV5-5; CDR3 DNA: TGTGCCAGCAGCTTGGTCGGGCAGGGCGTGAACCCCCAAGAGACCCAGTACTTC; CDR3 protein: CASSLVGQGVNPQETQYF
D gene: TRBD2; clone size: NA; J gene: TRBJ2-2; V gene: TRBV28; CDR3 DNA: TGTGCCAGCAGTTTCCTAGCGGCGAACACCGGGGAGCTGTTTTTT; CDR3 protein: CASSFLAANTGELFF
D gene: NA; clone size: NA; J gene: TRBJ1-3; V gene: TRBV15; CDR3 DNA: TGTGCCACCAGCAGAGATCCTTTCGCGGGCTCTGGAAACACCATATATTTT; CDR3 protein: CATSRDPFAGSGNTIYF
D gene: NA; clone size: NA; J gene: TRBJ2-7; V gene: TRBV5-1; CDR3 DNA: TGCGCCAGCAGCTTGGAGGGGATTCCAACCTCCTACGAGCAGTACTTC; CDR3 protein: CASSLEGIPTSYEQYF
D gene: NA; clone size: NA; J gene: TRBJ1-2; V gene: TRBV5-1; CDR3 DNA: TGCGCCAGCAGCTTGGGGGGGAGTACAGGCGACAAATATGGCTACACCTTC; CDR3 protein: CASSLGGSTGDKYGYTF
D gene: NA; clone size: NA; J gene: TRBJ1-1; V gene: TRBV25-1; CDR3 DNA: TGTGCCAGCAGTGAAACAGGCTTGCTGAACACTGAAGCTTTCTTT; CDR3 protein: CASSETGLLNTEAFF
D gene: NA; clone size: NA; J gene: TRBJ2-2; V gene: TRBV7-9; CDR3 DNA: TGTGCCAGCAGCTTAAGGCCAGGGGAAGGGAAAACCGGGGAGCTGTTTTTT; CDR3 protein: CASSLRPGEGKTGELFF
D gene: TRBD1; clone size: NA; J gene: TRBJ2-1; V gene: TRBV27; CDR3 DNA: TGTGCCAGCAGCTTTTCTGAAAAAGATCGGACAGGGGATTTCTACAATGAGCAGTTCTTC; CDR3 protein: CASSFSEKDRTGDFYNEQFF
D gene: NA; clone size: NA; J gene: TRBJ2-7; V gene: TRBV7-3; CDR3 DNA: TGTGCCAGCAGCCTAAACCTCTACGAGCAGTACTTC; CDR3 protein: CASSLNLYEQYF
D gene: NA; clone size: NA; J gene: TRBJ2-1; V gene: TRBV15; CDR3 DNA: TGTGCCACCAGCAGTGCTGTGGACTACAATGAGCAGTTCTTC; CDR3 protein: CATSSAVDYNEQFF
D gene: NA; clone size: NA; J gene: TRBJ1-1; V gene: TRBV4-3; CDR3 DNA: TGCGCCAGCAGCCCCGCCTTGGGCACTGAAGCTTTCTTT; CDR3 protein: CASSPALGTEAFF
D gene: NA; clone size: NA; J gene: TRBJ2-7; V gene: TRBV15; CDR3 DNA: TGTGCCACCAGCAGAGAGAGACGGAATTACGAGCAGTACTTC; CDR3 protein: CATSRERRNYEQYF
D gene: NA; clone size: NA; J gene: TRBJ2-7; V gene: TRBV11-2; CDR3 DNA: TGTGCCAGCAGCTCGAGGACTGCCTTGGAATACGAGCAGTACTTC; CDR3 protein: CASSSRTALEYEQYF
D gene: NA; clone size: NA; J gene: TRBJ2-7; V gene: TRBV7-9; CDR3 DNA: TGTGCCAGCAGCCACACCTACGAGCAGTACTTC; CDR3 protein: CASSHTYEQYF